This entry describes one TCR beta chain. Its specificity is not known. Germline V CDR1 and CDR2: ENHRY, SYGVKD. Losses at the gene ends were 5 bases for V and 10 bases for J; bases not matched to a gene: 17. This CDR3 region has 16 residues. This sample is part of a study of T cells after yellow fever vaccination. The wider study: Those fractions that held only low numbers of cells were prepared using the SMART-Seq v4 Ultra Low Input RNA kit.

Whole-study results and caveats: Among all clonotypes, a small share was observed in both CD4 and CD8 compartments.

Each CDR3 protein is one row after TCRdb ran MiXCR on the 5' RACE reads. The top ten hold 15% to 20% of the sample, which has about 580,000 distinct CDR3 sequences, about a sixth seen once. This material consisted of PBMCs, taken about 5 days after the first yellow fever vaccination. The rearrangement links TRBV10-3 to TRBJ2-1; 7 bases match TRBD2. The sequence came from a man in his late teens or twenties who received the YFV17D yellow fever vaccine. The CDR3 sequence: CAISTSGGSGGQEQFF. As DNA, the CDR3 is TGTGCCATCAGTACCTCCGGGGGGTCGGGGGGTCAAGAGCAGTTCTTC.